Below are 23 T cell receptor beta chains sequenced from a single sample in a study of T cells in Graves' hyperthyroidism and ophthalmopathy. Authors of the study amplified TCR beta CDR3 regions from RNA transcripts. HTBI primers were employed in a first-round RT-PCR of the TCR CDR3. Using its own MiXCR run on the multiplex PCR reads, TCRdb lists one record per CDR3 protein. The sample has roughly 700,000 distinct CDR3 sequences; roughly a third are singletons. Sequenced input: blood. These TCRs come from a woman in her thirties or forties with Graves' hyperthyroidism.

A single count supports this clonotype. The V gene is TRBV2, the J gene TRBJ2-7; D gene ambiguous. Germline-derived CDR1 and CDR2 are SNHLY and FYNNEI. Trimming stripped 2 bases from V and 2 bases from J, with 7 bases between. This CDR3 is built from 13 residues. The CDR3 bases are TGTGCCAGCAGTGAAAGGGCAGCCTACGAGCAGTACTTC. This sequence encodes CASSERAAYEQYF.

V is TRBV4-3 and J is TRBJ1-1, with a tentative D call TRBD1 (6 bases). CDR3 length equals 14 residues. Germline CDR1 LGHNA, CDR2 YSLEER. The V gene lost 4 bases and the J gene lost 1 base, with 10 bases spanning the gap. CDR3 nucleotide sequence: TGCGCCAGCAGCCGAGACAGGACGAACACTGAAGCTTTCTTT. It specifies CASSRDRTNTEAFF.

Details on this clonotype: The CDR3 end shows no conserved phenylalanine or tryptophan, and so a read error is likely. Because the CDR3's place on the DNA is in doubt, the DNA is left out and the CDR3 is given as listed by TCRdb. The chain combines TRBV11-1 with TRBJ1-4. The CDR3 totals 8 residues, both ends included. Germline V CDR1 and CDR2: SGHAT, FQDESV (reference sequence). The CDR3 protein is CASSLMEV.

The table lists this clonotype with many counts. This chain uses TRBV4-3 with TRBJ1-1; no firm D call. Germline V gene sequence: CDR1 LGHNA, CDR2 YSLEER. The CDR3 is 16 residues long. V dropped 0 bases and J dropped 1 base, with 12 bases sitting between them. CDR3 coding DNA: TGCGCCAGCAGCCAAGATTCCCTGGGAAGGAACACTGAAGCTTTCTTT. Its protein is CASSQDSLGRNTEAFF.

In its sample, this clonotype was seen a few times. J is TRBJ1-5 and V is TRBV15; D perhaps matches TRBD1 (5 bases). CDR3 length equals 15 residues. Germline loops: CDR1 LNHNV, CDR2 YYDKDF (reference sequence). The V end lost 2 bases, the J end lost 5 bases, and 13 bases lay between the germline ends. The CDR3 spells CATSRPRVGDQPQHF. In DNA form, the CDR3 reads TGTGCCACCAGCAGACCCAGGGTAGGGGATCAGCCCCAGCATTTT.

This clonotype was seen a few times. CDR3 nucleotide sequence: TGTGCCAGCAGCTTAGGAGTTTTCAACGAGCAGTACTTC. Its translation: CASSLGVFNEQYF. The chain carries TRBV7-8 and TRBJ2-7; D is uncertain. Trimming shortened V by 1 base and J by 5 bases, and 9 bases separated the two germline ends. Germline V gene sequence: CDR1 SGHVS, CDR2 FQNEAQ. The CDR3 is 13 residues long.

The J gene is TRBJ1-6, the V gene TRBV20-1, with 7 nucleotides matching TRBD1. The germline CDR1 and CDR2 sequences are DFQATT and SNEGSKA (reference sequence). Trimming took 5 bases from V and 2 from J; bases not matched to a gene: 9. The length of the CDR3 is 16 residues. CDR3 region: CSAAGLTGTYNSPLHF. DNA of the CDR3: TGCAGTGCTGCAGGTCTGACAGGGACCTATAATTCACCCCTCCACTTT.

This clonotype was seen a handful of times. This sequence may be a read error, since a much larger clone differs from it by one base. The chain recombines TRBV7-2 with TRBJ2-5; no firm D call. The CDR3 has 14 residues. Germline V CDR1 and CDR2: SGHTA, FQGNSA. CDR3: CVSSLAPVRETQYF. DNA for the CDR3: TGTGTCAGCAGCTTAGCTCCGGTGAGGGAGACCCAGTACTTC. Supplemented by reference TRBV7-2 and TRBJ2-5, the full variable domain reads GAGVSQSPSNKVTEKGKDVELRCDPISGHTALYWYRQSLGQGLEFLIYFQGNSAPDKSGLPSDRFSAERTGGSVSTLTIQRTQQEDSAVYLCVSSLAPVRETQYFGPGTRLLVL.

The DNA of the CDR3 is TGTGCCAGCAAACCGGGAGGCGGGATAGCCTACGAGCAGTACTTC. Translating it yields CASKPGGGIAYEQYF. The chain recombines TRBV27 with TRBJ2-7; the match to TRBD2 covers 7 bases. This CDR3 spans 15 amino acids. V was clipped by 7 bases and J by 2 bases; unmatched bases: 11. Germline V gene data show CDR1 as MNHEY and CDR2 as SMNVEV (reference sequence).

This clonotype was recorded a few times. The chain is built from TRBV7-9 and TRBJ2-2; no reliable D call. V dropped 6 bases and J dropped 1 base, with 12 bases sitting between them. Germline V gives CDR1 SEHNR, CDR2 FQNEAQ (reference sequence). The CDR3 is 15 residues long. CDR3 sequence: CASSLGSLNTGELFF. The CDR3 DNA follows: TGTGCCAGCAGTTTGGGCAGCTTGAACACCGGGGAGCTGTTTTTT.

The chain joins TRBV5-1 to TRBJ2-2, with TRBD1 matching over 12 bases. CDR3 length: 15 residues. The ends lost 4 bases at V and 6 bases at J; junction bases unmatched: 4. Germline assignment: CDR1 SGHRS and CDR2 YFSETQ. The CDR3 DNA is TGCGCCAGCAGCATGGGACAGGGGGCGTCCGGGGAGCTGTTTTTT. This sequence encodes CASSMGQGASGELFF.

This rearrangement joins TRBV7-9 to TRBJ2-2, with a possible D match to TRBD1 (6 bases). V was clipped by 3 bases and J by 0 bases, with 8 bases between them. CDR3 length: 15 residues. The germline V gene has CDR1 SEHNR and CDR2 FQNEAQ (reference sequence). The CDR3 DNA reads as TGTGCCAGCAGCTTCCGGGACACGAACACCGGGGAGCTGTTTTTT. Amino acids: CASSFRDTNTGELFF.

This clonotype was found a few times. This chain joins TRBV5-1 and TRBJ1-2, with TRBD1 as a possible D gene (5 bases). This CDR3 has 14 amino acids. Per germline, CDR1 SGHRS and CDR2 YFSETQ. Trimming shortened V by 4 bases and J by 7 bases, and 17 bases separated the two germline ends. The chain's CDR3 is CASSTPGPAAGYTF. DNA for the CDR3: TGCGCCAGCAGCACTCCGGGACCAGCGGCTGGCTACACCTTC.

The CDR3 reads CSVEEGTGSTEAFF. The DNA of the CDR3 is TGCAGCGTTGAAGAGGGGACAGGGTCGACTGAAGCTTTCTTT. V and J are TRBV29-1 and TRBJ1-1, with TRBD1 identical over 9 bases. There are 14 residues in the CDR3. Per the germline V gene, CDR1 is SQVTM and CDR2 is ANQGSEA. V was clipped by 0 bases and J by 5 bases; unmatched bases: 4.

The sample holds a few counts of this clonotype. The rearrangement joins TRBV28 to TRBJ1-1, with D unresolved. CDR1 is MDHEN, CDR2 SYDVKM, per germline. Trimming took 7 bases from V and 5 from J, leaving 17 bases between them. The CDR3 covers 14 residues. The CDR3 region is CASISPGSKTEAFF. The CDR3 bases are TGTGCCAGCATCAGTCCAGGTTCTAAGACTGAAGCTTTCTTT.

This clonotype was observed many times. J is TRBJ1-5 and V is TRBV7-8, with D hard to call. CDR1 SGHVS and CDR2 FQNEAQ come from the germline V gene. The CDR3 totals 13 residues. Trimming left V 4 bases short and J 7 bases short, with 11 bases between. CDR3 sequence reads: CASSWTPRQPQHF. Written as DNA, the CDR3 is TGTGCCAGCAGCTGGACCCCCCGGCAGCCCCAGCATTTT.

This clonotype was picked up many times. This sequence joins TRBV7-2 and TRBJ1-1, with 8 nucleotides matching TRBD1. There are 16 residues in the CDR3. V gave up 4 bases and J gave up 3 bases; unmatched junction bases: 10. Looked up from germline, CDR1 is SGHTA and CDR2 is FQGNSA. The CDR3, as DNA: TGTGCCAGCAGCTCTCGGACAGGGCCTTTGTACACTGAAGCTTTCTTT. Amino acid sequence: CASSSRTGPLYTEAFF.

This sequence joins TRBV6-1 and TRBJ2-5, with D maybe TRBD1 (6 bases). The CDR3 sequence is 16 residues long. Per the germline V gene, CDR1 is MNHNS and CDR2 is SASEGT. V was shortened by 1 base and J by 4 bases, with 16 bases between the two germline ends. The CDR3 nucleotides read TGTGCCAGCAGTGAAGAGCAGGGGTTAGCGCGAGAGACCCAGTACTTC. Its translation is CASSEEQGLARETQYF.

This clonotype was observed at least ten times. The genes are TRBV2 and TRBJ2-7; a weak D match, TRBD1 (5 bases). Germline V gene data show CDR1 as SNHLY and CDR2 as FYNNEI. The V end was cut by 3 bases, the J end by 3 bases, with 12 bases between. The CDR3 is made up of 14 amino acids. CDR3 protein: CASSDNSQDYEQYF. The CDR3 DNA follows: TGTGCCAGCAGTGATAACTCACAGGACTACGAGCAGTACTTC.

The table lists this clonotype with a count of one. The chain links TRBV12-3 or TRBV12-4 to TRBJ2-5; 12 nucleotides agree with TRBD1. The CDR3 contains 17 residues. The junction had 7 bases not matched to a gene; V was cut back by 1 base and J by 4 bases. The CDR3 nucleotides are TGTGCCAGCAGTTTAGTAGGGACAGGGGGCGCGGGAGAGACCCAGTACTTC. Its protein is CASSLVGTGGAGETQYF.

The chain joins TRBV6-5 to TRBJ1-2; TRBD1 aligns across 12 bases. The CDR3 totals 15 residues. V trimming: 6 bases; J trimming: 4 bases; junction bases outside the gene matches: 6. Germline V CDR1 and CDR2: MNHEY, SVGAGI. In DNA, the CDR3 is TGTGCCAGCAGATCCGGGACAGGGGGCGTCTATGGCTACACCTTC. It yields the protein CASRSGTGGVYGYTF.

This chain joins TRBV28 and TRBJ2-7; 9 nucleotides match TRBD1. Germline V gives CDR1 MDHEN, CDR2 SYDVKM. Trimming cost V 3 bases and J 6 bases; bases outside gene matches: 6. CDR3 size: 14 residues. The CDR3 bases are TGTGCCAGCAGTTTTGTGACAGGGGGAAGCGAGCAGTACTTC. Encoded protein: CASSFVTGGSEQYF.

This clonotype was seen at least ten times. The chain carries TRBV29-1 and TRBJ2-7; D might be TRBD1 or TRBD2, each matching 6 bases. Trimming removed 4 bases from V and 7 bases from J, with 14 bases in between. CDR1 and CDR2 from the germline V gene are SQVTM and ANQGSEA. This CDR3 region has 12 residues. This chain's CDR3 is CSVVPGAGEQYF. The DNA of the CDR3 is TGCAGCGTTGTACCGGGGGCAGGGGAGCAGTACTTC.